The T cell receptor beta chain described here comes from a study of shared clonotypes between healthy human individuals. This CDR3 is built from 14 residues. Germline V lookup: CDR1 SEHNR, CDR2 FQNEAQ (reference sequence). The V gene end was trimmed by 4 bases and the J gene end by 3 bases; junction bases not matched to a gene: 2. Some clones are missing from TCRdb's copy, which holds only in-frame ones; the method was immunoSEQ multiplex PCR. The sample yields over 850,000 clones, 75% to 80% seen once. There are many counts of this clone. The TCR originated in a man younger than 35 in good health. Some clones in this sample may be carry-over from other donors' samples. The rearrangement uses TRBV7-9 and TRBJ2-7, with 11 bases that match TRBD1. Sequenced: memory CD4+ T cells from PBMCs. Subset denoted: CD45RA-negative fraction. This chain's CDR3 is CASSSGTGGYEQYF. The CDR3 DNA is TGTGCCAGCAGCTCCGGGACAGGGGGCTACGAGCAGTACTTC.